This T cell receptor beta chain was documented in a study of chemoradiotherapy in HPV16-positive cancers. There are a few counts of this clone. Assay used: immunoSEQ multiplex PCR; TCRdb lists only in-frame clones, some missing. The sample lists about 7,500 clones, over 70% occurring once. CDR1 and CDR2 (germline): SGHAT, FQNNGV. The CDR3 length is 14 residues. The germline V and J ends were trimmed by 7 bases and 0 bases, with 12 bases remaining between them. The rearrangement uses TRBV11-2 and TRBJ1-2, with D unclear. Sequences were derived from tumor tissue, sampled from a patient who underwent chemoradiotherapy. This receptor was identified in a human donor with HPV-associated anogenital cancer. CDR3 sequence (DNA): TGTGCCAGCACCCAGGAAGGAGCTAACTATGGCTACACCTTC. Its translation: CASTQEGANYGYTF.